The 13 T cell receptor beta chains reported below all come from one sample, sequenced in a study of T-cell memory formation after mild COVID-19. TCRdb reprocessed the 5' RACE reads with MiXCR, giving one entry per CDR3 protein. The sample records approximately 480,000 distinct CDR3 sequences, about 20% being singletons. The sample taken for sequencing was PBMCs or a T cell subset sorted from them (not recorded which). All receptors derive from an adult woman who had mild COVID-19 (a few samples of this study predate the infection). Cell type and time point are not known.

V is TRBV20-1 and J is TRBJ1-3, with D unclear. This CDR3 has 14 residues. The ends were cut back, 4 bases at V and 0 bases at J, with 10 bases in the middle. The germline V gene encodes CDR1 DFQATT and CDR2 SNEGSKA (reference sequence). The CDR3 DNA reads as TGCAGTGCTAAGACCCCGAACTCTGGAAACACCATATATTTT. Translated, it gives CSAKTPNSGNTIYF.

The V and J genes are TRBV5-1 and TRBJ2-2; D tentatively reads TRBD1 or TRBD2 (5 bases each). Germline V lookup: CDR1 SGHRS, CDR2 YFSETQ. The ends were cut back, 4 bases at V and 6 bases at J, with 22 bases in the middle. The CDR3 extends over 17 amino acids. The CDR3 DNA reads TGCGCCAGCAGCGCCGAACCAGGGAGTCTGCGCGCCGGGGAGCTGTTTTTT. Residues: CASSAEPGSLRAGELFF. The full variable domain, with the rest looked up from reference TRBV5-1 and TRBJ2-2, is KAGVTQTPRYLIKTRGQQVTLSCSPISGHRSVSWYQQTPGQGLQFLFEYFSETQRNKGNFPGRFSGRQFSNSRSEMNVSTLELGDSALYLCASSAEPGSLRAGELFFGEGSRLTVL.

Only a few counts were recorded for this clonotype. The CDR3 is CASSPPTRPGNTIYF. The CDR3 DNA follows: TGTGCCAGCAGCCCCCCAACCCGCCCTGGAAACACCATATATTTT. The J gene is TRBJ1-3, the V gene TRBV5-6; no reliable D call. The germline V gene has CDR1 SGHDT and CDR2 YYEEEE. This CDR3 comprises 15 residues. With 4 bases removed from V and 2 bases from J, the gap between germline ends came to 13 bases.

J is TRBJ2-3 and V is TRBV30; tentatively, D is TRBD2 (6 bases). The CDR3 length is 17 residues. V was trimmed by 0 bases and J by 2 bases, leaving 18 bases between them. Germline V gene data show CDR1 as GTSNPN and CDR2 as SVGIG (reference sequence). Here the CDR3 DNA reads TGTGCCTGGAGTGTAGCCCTCCGAGGCGGGGTCACAGATACGCAGTATTTT. Amino acids: CAWSVALRGGVTDTQYF.

This clonotype has a handful of counts. This chain uses TRBV6-5 with TRBJ2-7, with TRBD1 matching over 9 bases. From germline, CDR1 is MNHEY and CDR2 SVGAGI. The CDR3 is 17 amino acids. V was pared by 0 bases and J by 2 bases, with 8 bases of the junction left unmatched. DNA of the CDR3: TGTGCCAGCAGTTACTCGATAAGCGGGGACAGGGCCTACGAGCAGTACTTC. Its protein is CASSYSISGDRAYEQYF.

This clonotype showed up just a few times. V usage is TRBV5-1 and J usage is TRBJ1-1, with 7 bases aligning to TRBD1. The CDR3 sequence is 14 residues long. CDR1 and CDR2 from the germline V gene are SGHRS and YFSETQ. The trim removed 3 bases at V and 3 bases at J, leaving 5 bases unmatched. CDR3 region: CASSWGDRDTEAFF. DNA of the CDR3: TGCGCCAGCAGCTGGGGAGACAGGGACACTGAAGCTTTCTTT.

This chain links TRBV25-1 with TRBJ2-5; D possibly matches TRBD1 or TRBD2 (5 bases each). The V end was cut by 0 bases, the J end by 5 bases, with 13 bases between. Per germline, CDR1 MGHDK and CDR2 SYGVNS. This CDR3 has 15 residues. The CDR3: CASSEYRGVRETQYF. In DNA form, the CDR3 reads TGTGCCAGCAGTGAATATAGGGGAGTGCGGGAGACCCAGTACTTC.

This clonotype was detected only a few times. V is TRBV7-8 and J is TRBJ2-5; TRBD2 agrees at 9 bases. The germline gives CDR1 SGHVS, CDR2 FQNEAQ. The CDR3 consists of 18 residues. The ends lost 0 bases at V and 6 bases at J; junction bases unmatched: 14. CDR3 coding DNA: TGTGCCAGCAGCTTAGCGCGTGGAAGCGGGGGGCCTTTGAAGACCCAGTACTTC. Encoded protein: CASSLARGSGGPLKTQYF.

This clonotype was detected a few times. The chain combines TRBV10-3 with TRBJ1-1; 9 bases map to TRBD1. This CDR3 is built from 16 residues. From germline, CDR1 is ENHRY and CDR2 SYGVKD. The V and J ends lost 8 bases and 5 bases, in that order; junction bases with no gene match: 15. The CDR3 sequence: CAIGLTGQGEGTEAFF. DNA for the CDR3: TGTGCCATCGGCCTCACGGGACAGGGAGAGGGAACTGAAGCTTTCTTT.

On this clonotype: A much larger clone lies one base from this, so it may be a read error. The CDR3 does not close with the conserved phenylalanine or tryptophan, likely indicating a read error. The chain links TRBV10-3 to TRBJ2-7; 8 positions match TRBD1. Unmatched junction bases numbered 4, after V lost 2 bases and J lost 4 bases. This CDR3 spans 14 amino acids. Germline assignment: CDR1 ENHRY and CDR2 SYGVKD. CDR3 protein: CAISEGTGRYEQYL. The CDR3 DNA reads TGTGCCATCAGTGAGGGGACAGGCAGGTACGAGCAGTACTTA.

The chain carries TRBV15 and TRBJ1-4, with D possibly TRBD1 on 5 matching bases. The CDR3 has 14 residues. V was trimmed by 5 bases and J by 7 bases, leaving 14 bases between them. Germline V lookup: CDR1 LNHNV, CDR2 YYDKDF (reference sequence). CDR3 DNA sequence: TGTGCCACCAGCGGGGACCCTCGGGGTGAAAAACTGTTTTTT. Translating gives CATSGDPRGEKLFF. The full variable domain, its missing parts supplied by reference TRBV15 and TRBJ1-4, is DAMVIQNPRYQVTQFGKPVTLSCSQTLNHNVMYWYQQKSSQAPKLLFHYYDKDFNNEADTPDNFQSRRPNTSFCFLDIRSPGLGDTAMYLCATSGDPRGEKLFFGSGTQLSVL.

This clonotype has more than one count but fewer than ten. The chain couples TRBV2 to TRBJ1-2; 8 bases are shared with TRBD1. Germline assignment: CDR1 SNHLY and CDR2 FYNNEI. The CDR3 totals 13 residues. Losses at the gene ends were 2 bases for V and 11 bases for J; bases not matched to a gene: 7. The CDR3: CASSENGGQGYTF. CDR3 nucleotide sequence: TGTGCCAGCAGTGAAAACGGAGGACAGGGATACACCTTC.

This rearrangement joins TRBV5-1 to TRBJ1-4, with 11 bases aligning to TRBD1. Germline CDR1 SGHRS, CDR2 YFSETQ. This CDR3 comprises 19 residues. With 4 bases clipped from V and 2 bases from J, the junction kept 13 bases outside the gene matches. CDR3 protein: CASSRQPGQGVGTNEKLFF. For the CDR3, the DNA is TGCGCCAGCAGCCGACAGCCGGGACAGGGGGTTGGTACTAATGAAAAACTGTTTTTT. The full variable domain, its missing parts supplied by reference TRBV5-1 and TRBJ1-4, is KAGVTQTPRYLIKTRGQQVTLSCSPISGHRSVSWYQQTPGQGLQFLFEYFSETQRNKGNFPGRFSGRQFSNSRSEMNVSTLELGDSALYLCASSRQPGQGVGTNEKLFFGSGTQLSVL.